This T cell receptor beta chain originates from a study of monozygotic twins with inflammatory bowel disease. As concerns this clonotype: Its target is unknown.

Template switching incorporated UMIs with a 6-nucleotide sample barcode. From the 5' RACE reads, TCRdb lists one entry per CDR3 protein and no DNA. This table lists approximately 210,000 distinct CDR3 sequences. Whole-study results and caveats: Twin pairs that were concordant did not differ from discordant pairs in repertoire similarity, possibly from limited power.

Germline lookup yields CDR1 SGHRS and CDR2 YFSETQ. CDR3 length: 15 residues. The receptor was derived from a human donor with ulcerative colitis or Crohn's disease, or a healthy co-twin of an affected twin (not recorded which). Sequencing was performed on blood. The chain uses TRBV5-1 and TRBJ2-3; TCRdb returns TRBD1, unconfirmable since there is no DNA. CDR3 in amino acids: CASRGWDRTTDTQYF.